This T cell receptor (beta chain) comes out of a study of response to subunit inactivated influenza vaccine. Overall study results and limits: New T cells are recruited in small numbers by each seasonal influenza vaccination, according to the authors' suggestion.

A word on this clonotype: Its antigen remains unknown.

TCRdb reprocessed the RT-PCR reads via MiXCR and lists one record per CDR3 protein. The table has over 750,000 distinct CDR3 sequences, less than 25% seen once. Germline lookup yields CDR1 MDHEN and CDR2 SYDVKM. V lost 5 bases, J lost 6 bases, and 13 bases lay in between. The CDR3 has 13 amino acids. The chain uses TRBV28 and TRBJ2-5; possibly TRBD1 for D (6 bases). Sample: PBMCs from blood, taken approximately 5 days after vaccination. The receptor was derived from a man over 45 who received an inactivated influenza vaccine. The CDR3: CASSQTGLQTQYF. CDR3 DNA: TGTGCCAGCAGTCAAACAGGGTTACAGACCCAGTACTTC.